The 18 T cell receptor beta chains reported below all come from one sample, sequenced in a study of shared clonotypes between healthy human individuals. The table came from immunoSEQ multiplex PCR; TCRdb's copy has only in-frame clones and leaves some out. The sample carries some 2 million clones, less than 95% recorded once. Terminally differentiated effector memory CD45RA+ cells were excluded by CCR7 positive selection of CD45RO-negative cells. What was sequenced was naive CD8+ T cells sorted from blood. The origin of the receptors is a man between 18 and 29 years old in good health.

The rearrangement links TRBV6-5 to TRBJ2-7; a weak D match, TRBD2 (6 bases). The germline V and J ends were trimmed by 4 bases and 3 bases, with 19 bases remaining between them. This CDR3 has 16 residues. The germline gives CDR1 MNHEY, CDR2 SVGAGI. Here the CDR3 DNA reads TGTGCCAGCAGTTCCGGGAGTATCCGGGATTTCTACGAGCAGTACTTC. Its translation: CASSSGSIRDFYEQYF.

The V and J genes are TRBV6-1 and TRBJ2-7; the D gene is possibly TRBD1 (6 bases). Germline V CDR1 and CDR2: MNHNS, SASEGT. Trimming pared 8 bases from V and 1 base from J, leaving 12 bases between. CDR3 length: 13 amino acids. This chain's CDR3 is CASAEGTSYEQYF. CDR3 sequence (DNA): TGTGCCAGCGCCGAGGGGACATCCTACGAGCAGTACTTC.

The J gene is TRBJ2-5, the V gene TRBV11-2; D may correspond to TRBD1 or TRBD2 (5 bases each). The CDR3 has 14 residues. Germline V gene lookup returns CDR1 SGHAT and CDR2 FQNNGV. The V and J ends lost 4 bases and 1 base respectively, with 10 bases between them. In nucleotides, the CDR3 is TGTGCCAGCAGCTGGGGGTTCGGCCAAGAGACCCAGTACTTC. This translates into CASSWGFGQETQYF.

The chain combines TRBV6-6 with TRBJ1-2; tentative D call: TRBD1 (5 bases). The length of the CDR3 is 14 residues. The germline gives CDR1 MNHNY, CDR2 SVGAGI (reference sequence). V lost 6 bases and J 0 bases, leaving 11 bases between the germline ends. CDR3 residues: CASSSGGANYGYTF. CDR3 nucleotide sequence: TGTGCCAGCAGCTCGGGGGGAGCTAACTATGGCTACACCTTC.

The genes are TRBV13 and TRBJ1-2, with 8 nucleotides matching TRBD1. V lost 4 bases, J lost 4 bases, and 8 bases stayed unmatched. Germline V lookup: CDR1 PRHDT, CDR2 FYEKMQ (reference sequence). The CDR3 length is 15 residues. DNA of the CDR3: TGTGCCAGCAGCTCCCGGGACAGGCATACCTATGGCTACACCTTC. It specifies CASSSRDRHTYGYTF.

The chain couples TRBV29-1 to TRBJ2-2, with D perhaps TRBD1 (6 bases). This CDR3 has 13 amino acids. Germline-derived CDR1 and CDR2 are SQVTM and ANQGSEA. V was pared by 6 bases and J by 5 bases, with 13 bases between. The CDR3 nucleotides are TGCAGCGTCCCCGGGACAATTACCGGGGAGCTGTTTTTT. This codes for CSVPGTITGELFF.

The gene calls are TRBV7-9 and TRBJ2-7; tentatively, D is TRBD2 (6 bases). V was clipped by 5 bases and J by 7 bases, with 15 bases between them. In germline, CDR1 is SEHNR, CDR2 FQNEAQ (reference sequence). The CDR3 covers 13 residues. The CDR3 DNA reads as TGTGCCAGCAGCGTCGCCGGGACTCTGGAGCAGTACTTC. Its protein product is CASSVAGTLEQYF.

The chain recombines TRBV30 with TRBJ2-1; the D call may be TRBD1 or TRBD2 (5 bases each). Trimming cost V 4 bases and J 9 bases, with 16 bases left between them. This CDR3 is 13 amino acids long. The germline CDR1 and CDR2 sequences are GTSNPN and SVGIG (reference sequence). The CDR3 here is CAWNVGGYSEQFF. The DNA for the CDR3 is TGTGCCTGGAATGTTGGGGGTTATAGTGAGCAGTTCTTC.

Written as DNA, the CDR3 is TGTGCCACCAGCAGCGGACAGATTAGCAATCAGCCCCAGCATTTT. Its protein is CATSSGQISNQPQHF. The chain is built from TRBV15 and TRBJ1-5, with a possible D match to TRBD1 (6 bases). V gave up 3 bases and J gave up 0 bases, with 9 bases separating them. The CDR3 contains 15 residues. From germline, CDR1 is LNHNV and CDR2 YYDKDF (reference sequence).

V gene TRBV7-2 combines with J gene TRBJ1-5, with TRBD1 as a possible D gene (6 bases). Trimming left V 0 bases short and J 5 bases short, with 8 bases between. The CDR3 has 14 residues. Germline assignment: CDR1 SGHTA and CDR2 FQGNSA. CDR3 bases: TGTGCCAGCAGCTTAGCGGCAGGGGATCAGCCCCAGCATTTT. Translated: CASSLAAGDQPQHF.

The DNA of the CDR3 is TGTGCCAGCAGCTTTCCCAGCGAGGGGGTGGGCACTGAAGCTTTCTTT. Encoded protein: CASSFPSEGVGTEAFF. The V call is TRBV5-4, the J call TRBJ1-1; D may be TRBD1 (6 bases). Germline-derived CDR1 and CDR2 are SGHNT and YYREEE (reference sequence). The CDR3 spans 16 residues. With 2 bases removed from V and 4 bases from J, the gap between germline ends came to 18 bases.

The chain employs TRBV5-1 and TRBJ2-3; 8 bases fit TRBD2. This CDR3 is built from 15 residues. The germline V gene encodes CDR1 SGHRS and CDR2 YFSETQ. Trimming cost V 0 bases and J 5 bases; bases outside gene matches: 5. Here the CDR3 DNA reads TGCGCCAGCAGCTTGGGGGGACTAGAGTTAGATACGCAGTATTTT. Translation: CASSLGGLELDTQYF.

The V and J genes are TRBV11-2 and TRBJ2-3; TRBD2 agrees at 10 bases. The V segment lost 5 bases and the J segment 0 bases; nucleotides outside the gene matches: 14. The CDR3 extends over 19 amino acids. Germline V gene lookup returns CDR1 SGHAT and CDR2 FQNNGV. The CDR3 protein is CASSPAGAGGDGSTDTQYF. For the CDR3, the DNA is TGTGCCAGCAGCCCCGCCGGAGCGGGGGGGGACGGTAGCACAGATACGCAGTATTTT. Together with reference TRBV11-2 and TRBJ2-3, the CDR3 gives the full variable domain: EAGVAQSPRYKIIEKRQSVAFWCNPISGHATLYWYQQILGQGPKLLIQFQNNGVVDDSQLPKDRFSAERLKGVDSTLKIQPAKLEDSAVYLCASSPAGAGGDGSTDTQYFGPGTRLTVL.

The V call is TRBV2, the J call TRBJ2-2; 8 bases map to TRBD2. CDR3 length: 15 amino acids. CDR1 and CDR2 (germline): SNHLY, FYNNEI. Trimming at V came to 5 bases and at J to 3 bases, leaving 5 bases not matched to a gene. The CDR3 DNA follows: TGTGCCAGCAGTAGTAGCGGGACGCACACCGGGGAGCTGTTTTTT. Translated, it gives CASSSSGTHTGELFF.

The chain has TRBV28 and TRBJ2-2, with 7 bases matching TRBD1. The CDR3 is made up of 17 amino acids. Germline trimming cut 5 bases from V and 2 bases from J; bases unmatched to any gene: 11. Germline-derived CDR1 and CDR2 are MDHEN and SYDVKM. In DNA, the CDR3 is TGTGCCAGCAGTAGGCCGGGACAGCATACTAACACCGGGGAGCTGTTTTTT. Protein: CASSRPGQHTNTGELFF.

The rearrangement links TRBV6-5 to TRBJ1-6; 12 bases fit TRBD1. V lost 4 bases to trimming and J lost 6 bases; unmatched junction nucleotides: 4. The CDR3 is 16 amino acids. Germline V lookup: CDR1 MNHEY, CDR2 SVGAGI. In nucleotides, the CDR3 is TGTGCCAGCAGTTCCCGGGACAGGGGGCCTAATTCACCCCTCCACTTT. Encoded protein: CASSSRDRGPNSPLHF.

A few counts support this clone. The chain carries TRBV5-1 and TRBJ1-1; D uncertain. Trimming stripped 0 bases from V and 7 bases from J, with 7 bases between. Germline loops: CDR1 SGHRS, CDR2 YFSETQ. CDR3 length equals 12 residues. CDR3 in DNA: TGCGCCAGCAGCTTGGTTGACGGTGAAGCTTTCTTT. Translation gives CASSLVDGEAFF.

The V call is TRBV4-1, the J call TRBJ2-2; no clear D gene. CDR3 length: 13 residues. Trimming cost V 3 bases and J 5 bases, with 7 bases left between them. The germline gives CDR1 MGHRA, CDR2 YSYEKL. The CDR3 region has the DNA TGCGCCAGCAGCCAGGATGATACCGGGGAGCTGTTTTTT. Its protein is CASSQDDTGELFF.